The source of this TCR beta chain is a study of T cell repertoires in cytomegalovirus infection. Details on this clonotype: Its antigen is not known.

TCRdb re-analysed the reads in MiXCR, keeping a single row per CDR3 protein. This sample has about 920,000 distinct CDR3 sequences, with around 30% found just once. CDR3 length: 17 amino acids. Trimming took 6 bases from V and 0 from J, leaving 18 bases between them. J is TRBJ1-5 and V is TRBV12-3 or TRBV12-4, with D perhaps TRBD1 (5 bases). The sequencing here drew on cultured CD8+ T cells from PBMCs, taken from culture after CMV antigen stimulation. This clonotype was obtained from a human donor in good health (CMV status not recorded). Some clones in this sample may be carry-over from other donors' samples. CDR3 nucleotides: TGTGCCAGCAGGCCAGACCGGGACCTTTATAGCAATCAGCCCCAGCATTTT. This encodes CASRPDRDLYSNQPQHF.